These 18 T cell receptor beta chains originate from one sample sequenced in a study of early T cells in non-severe SARS-CoV-2 infection. MiXCR, applied by TCRdb to the 5' RACE reads, yields one record per CDR3 protein. The repertoire includes 69,000 or so distinct CDR3 sequences, around 4.2% of them detected once, and 3.5% to 4% sits in the top ten. Material: whole blood, obtained at baseline. These receptors were obtained from an adult who was a healthcare worker with PCR-confirmed SARS-CoV-2 infection or an uninfected control (not recorded which). The donor label of this sample is uncertain.

The genes are TRBV2 and TRBJ1-5; D is unresolved. Trimming removed 7 bases from V and 0 bases from J, with 7 bases in between. Germline V gene data show CDR1 as SNHLY and CDR2 as FYNNEI. This CDR3 is built from 13 residues. The CDR3 is CASNTDSNQPQHF. The CDR3 DNA reads as TGTGCCAGCAACACTGATAGCAATCAGCCCCAGCATTTT.

This clonotype was observed at least ten times. The chain combines TRBV7-3 with TRBJ2-5, with 9 bases identical to TRBD1. Germline V gene sequence: CDR1 SGHTA, CDR2 FQGTGA. The CDR3 runs to 12 residues. J gave up 4 bases and V 9 bases, and 3 bases lay outside the gene matches. The CDR3 spells CARQGAGETQYF. The CDR3 region has the DNA TGTGCCAGACAGGGGGCTGGAGAGACCCAGTACTTC. Supplemented by reference TRBV7-3 and TRBJ2-5, the full variable domain reads GAGVSQTPSNKVTEKGKYVELRCDPISGHTALYWYRQSLGQGPEFLIYFQGTGAADDSGLPNDRFFAVRPEGSVSTLKIQRTERGDSAVYLCARQGAGETQYFGPGTRLLVL.

This clonotype was seen at least ten times. This sequence joins TRBV20-1 and TRBJ1-1, with D possibly TRBD1 on 5 matching bases. Germline CDR1 reads DFQATT; CDR2 reads SNEGSKA (reference sequence). Trimming cost V 0 bases and J 1 base, with 6 bases left between them. This CDR3 is built from 13 residues. The CDR3 DNA sequence: TGCAGTGCTAGAGATGACAGGAACACTGAAGCTTTCTTT. Protein product: CSARDDRNTEAFF.

For the CDR3, the DNA is TGTGCCACCAGCAGAGAAGGCAGGGCTGGAAACACCATATATTTT. It specifies CATSREGRAGNTIYF. The chain joins TRBV15 to TRBJ1-3; D might be TRBD1 (5 bases). The V end lost 0 bases, the J end lost 2 bases, and 8 bases lay between the germline ends. From germline, CDR1 is LNHNV and CDR2 YYDKDF (reference sequence). This CDR3 has 15 residues. The entire variable domain, with the rest obtained from reference TRBV15 and TRBJ1-3, is as follows: DAMVIQNPRYQVTQFGKPVTLSCSQTLNHNVMYWYQQKSSQAPKLLFHYYDKDFNNEADTPDNFQSRRPNTSFCFLDIRSPGLGDTAMYLCATSREGRAGNTIYFGEGSWLTVV.

The V call is TRBV10-2, the J call TRBJ2-7; TRBD1 agrees at 7 bases. This CDR3 is 16 amino acids long. V trimming: 6 bases; J trimming: 0 bases; junction bases outside the gene matches: 11. Germline V gene lookup returns CDR1 WSHSY and CDR2 SAAADI. CDR3 in amino acids: CASSDPGQQSSYEQYF. The CDR3 nucleotides read TGCGCCAGCAGCGATCCGGGACAGCAGTCCTCCTACGAGCAGTACTTC.

This clonotype was counted many times. The chain recombines TRBV11-2 with TRBJ2-5; the D gene is possibly TRBD2 (5 bases). Germline V CDR1 and CDR2: SGHAT, FQNNGV. The germline V and J ends were trimmed by 7 bases and 2 bases, with 17 bases remaining between them. The CDR3 totals 15 residues. CDR3 protein: CASTTNHGIQETQYF. Written as DNA, the CDR3 is TGTGCCAGCACCACAAACCACGGGATTCAAGAGACCCAGTACTTC.

This rearrangement joins TRBV16 to TRBJ1-1, with a tentative D call TRBD1 (5 bases). Germline V gene sequence: CDR1 KGHSY, CDR2 FQNENV. Deletions cut 0 bases from V and 3 bases from J, with 11 bases between. The CDR3 extends over 15 amino acids. CDR3 amino acids: CASSQSGQRYTEAFF. CDR3 in DNA: TGTGCCAGCAGCCAATCGGGGCAGCGTTACACTGAAGCTTTCTTT.

Ten or more counts support this clonotype. The gene calls are TRBV6-2 or TRBV6-3 and TRBJ2-2; 7 bases are shared with TRBD1. V was pared by 2 bases and J by 2 bases, with 2 bases of the junction left unmatched. The CDR3 has 15 residues. Germline-derived CDR1 and CDR2 are MNHEY and SVGEGT. The CDR3 loop is CASSYGTANTGELFF. The CDR3, as DNA: TGTGCCAGCAGTTACGGGACAGCCAACACCGGGGAGCTGTTTTTT.

In this sample, this clonotype turned up many times. The chain has TRBV5-6 and TRBJ2-7; D unclear. Germline CDR1 reads SGHDT; CDR2 reads YYEEEE. The CDR3 runs to 14 residues. V was cut by 0 bases and J by 3 bases, with 10 bases left in between. The CDR3 DNA sequence: TGTGCCAGCAGCTTGGTGGGGAAATTCTACGAGCAGTACTTC. Translating gives CASSLVGKFYEQYF.

The chain carries TRBV7-3 and TRBJ1-5; weak D call: TRBD1 (5 bases). V gave up 5 bases and J gave up 6 bases, with 17 bases separating them. The germline V gene encodes CDR1 SGHTA and CDR2 FQGTGA. The CDR3 has 15 amino acids. CDR3 in amino acids: CASSQLGRETQPQHF. The CDR3, as DNA: TGTGCCAGCAGCCAACTTGGCAGGGAAACTCAGCCCCAGCATTTT.

This clonotype was seen more than once but under ten times. This chain uses TRBV4-3 with TRBJ1-5, with unresolved D. Trimming left V 2 bases short and J 4 bases short, with 6 bases between. The CDR3 extends over 13 amino acids. CDR1 and CDR2 from the germline V gene are LGHNA and YSLEER. The CDR3 bases are TGCGCCAGCAGCCAATTTCGGAATCAGCCCCAGCATTTT. It is translated as CASSQFRNQPQHF.

The V call is TRBV5-1, the J call TRBJ2-1; unclear D gene. The CDR3 runs 11 residues. The germline CDR1 and CDR2 sequences are SGHRS and YFSETQ. The germline V and J ends were trimmed by 2 bases and 5 bases, with 2 bases remaining between them. The CDR3 reads CASSFDNEQFF. The CDR3 nucleotides read TGCGCCAGCAGCTTCGACAATGAGCAGTTCTTC.

This clonotype was seen ten or more times. The chain carries TRBV4-2 and TRBJ1-4; 7 bases match TRBD1. The length of the CDR3 is 14 residues. The V segment lost 1 base and the J segment 8 bases; nucleotides outside the gene matches: 4. Germline CDR1 is LGHNA and CDR2 is YNFKEQ. The CDR3, as DNA: TGTGCCAGCAGCCAAGGCAGGGGGGAAGAAAAACTGTTTTTT. This gives the protein CASSQGRGEEKLFF.

The chain carries TRBV28 and TRBJ2-3; 11 bases are a match to TRBD2. The length of the CDR3 is 15 residues. CDR1 is MDHEN, CDR2 SYDVKM, per germline. J gave up 4 bases and V 5 bases, and 5 bases lay outside the gene matches. CDR3 region: CASSRSGGAADTQYF. The CDR3 nucleotides are TGTGCCAGCAGTCGTAGCGGGGGGGCGGCAGATACGCAGTATTTT.

J is TRBJ1-2 and V is TRBV4-2; 8 bases line up with TRBD1. From germline, CDR1 is LGHNA and CDR2 YNFKEQ. The CDR3 totals 14 residues. V lost 5 bases and J lost 6; bases outside the gene matches: 8. The CDR3 DNA is TGTGCCAGCAGCTTAGCACAGGGGGGAGATGGCTACACCTTC. This translates into CASSLAQGGDGYTF.

This clonotype occurred many times. The CDR3 DNA follows: TGTGCCAGCAGCTTATCGACAGGGCGCTACGAGCAGTACTTC. Translation gives CASSLSTGRYEQYF. The rearrangement links TRBV11-2 to TRBJ2-7; 7 nucleotides align to TRBD1. The CDR3 runs 14 residues. The trim removed 2 bases at V and 3 bases at J, leaving 4 bases unmatched. Germline values: CDR1 SGHAT, CDR2 FQNNGV. Together with reference TRBV11-2 and TRBJ2-7, the CDR3 gives the full variable domain: EAGVAQSPRYKIIEKRQSVAFWCNPISGHATLYWYQQILGQGPKLLIQFQNNGVVDDSQLPKDRFSAERLKGVDSTLKIQPAKLEDSAVYLCASSLSTGRYEQYFGPGTRLTVT.

This clonotype was counted at least ten times. The chain combines TRBV28 with TRBJ1-2; D unclear. Trimming cost V 8 bases and J 8 bases, with 12 bases left between them. The CDR3 is 11 amino acids. Germline V gives CDR1 MDHEN, CDR2 SYDVKM. CDR3 protein: CASANAWGYTF. The CDR3 coding sequence is TGTGCCAGCGCTAATGCCTGGGGCTACACCTTC.

This chain joins TRBV28 and TRBJ1-4; TRBD1 might be the D (5 bases). V was pared by 7 bases and J by 8 bases, with 20 bases between. Germline V gene sequence: CDR1 MDHEN, CDR2 SYDVKM. The CDR3 is made up of 15 amino acids. DNA of the CDR3: TGTGCCAGCACCAAATGGGCGGGGCCGGGGGAAAAACTGTTTTTT. Its protein is CASTKWAGPGEKLFF. Full variable domain (rest looked up from reference TRBV28 and TRBJ1-4): DVKVTQSSRYLVKRTGEKVFLECVQDMDHENMFWYRQDPGLGLRLIYFSYDVKMKEKGDIPEGYSVSREKKERFSLILESASTNQTSMYLCASTKWAGPGEKLFFGSGTQLSVL.